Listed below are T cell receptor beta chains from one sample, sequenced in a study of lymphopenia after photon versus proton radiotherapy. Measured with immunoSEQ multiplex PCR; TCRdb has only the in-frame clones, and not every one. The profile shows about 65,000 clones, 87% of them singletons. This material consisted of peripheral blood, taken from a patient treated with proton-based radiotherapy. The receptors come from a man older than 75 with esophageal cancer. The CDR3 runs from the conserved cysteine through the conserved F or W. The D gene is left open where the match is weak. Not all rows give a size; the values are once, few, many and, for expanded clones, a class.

CDR3nt: TGTGCCAGTAGTGTCGGACAGCCACTCGGGCAGTTCTTC
CDR3aa: CASSVGQPLGQFF
d_gene: .
abundance: .
j_gene: TRBJ2-1
v_gene: TRBV19

CDR3nt: TGCGCCAGCAGCTTGGCCGGGGGTAGCTCCTACAATGAGCAGTTCTTC
CDR3aa: CASSLAGGSSYNEQFF
d_gene: .
abundance: once
j_gene: TRBJ2-1
v_gene: TRBV5-1

CDR3nt: TGCAGCGCGGGTACAGGGGACACTGAAGCTTTCTTT
CDR3aa: CSAGTGDTEAFF
d_gene: TRBD1
abundance: .
j_gene: TRBJ1-1
v_gene: TRBV29-1

CDR3nt: TGCGCCAGCAAATCCTCTGGAAACACCATATATTTT
CDR3aa: CASKSSGNTIYF
d_gene: .
abundance: .
j_gene: TRBJ1-3
v_gene: TRBV10-1

CDR3nt: TGTGCCAGCAGCTTGGTACAGCTCAACTATGGCTACACCTTC
CDR3aa: CASSLVQLNYGYTF
d_gene: .
abundance: .
j_gene: TRBJ1-2
v_gene: TRBV5-4

CDR3nt: TGTGCCAGCGGGCCCTACCGGACAGGGAGTTACGAGCAGTACTTC
CDR3aa: CASGPYRTGSYEQYF
d_gene: TRBD1
abundance: few
j_gene: TRBJ2-7
v_gene: TRBV27

CDR3nt: TGCAGCGTTGACAGGGAGAACACCGGGGAGCTGTTTTTT
CDR3aa: CSVDRENTGELFF
d_gene: .
abundance: .
j_gene: TRBJ2-2
v_gene: TRBV29-1

CDR3nt: TGTGCCAGCAGGACAGATCAAGAGACCCAGTACTTC
CDR3aa: CASRTDQETQYF
d_gene: .
abundance: once
j_gene: TRBJ2-5
v_gene: TRBV6-5

CDR3nt: TGCGCCAGCAGCTCCAGGGGTAATTCACCCCTCCACTTT
CDR3aa: CASSSRGNSPLHF
d_gene: .
abundance: .
j_gene: TRBJ1-6
v_gene: TRBV5-1

CDR3nt: TGTGCCAGCAGCTTACCGATAAGAGGCCAAAGGGAGGGTTACGAGCAGTACTTC
CDR3aa: CASSLPIRGQREGYEQYF
d_gene: TRBD2
abundance: .
j_gene: TRBJ2-7
v_gene: TRBV7-9

CDR3nt: TGCGCCAGCAGTCGGACGGCAAACGAGCAGTACTTC
CDR3aa: CASSRTANEQYF
d_gene: .
abundance: .
j_gene: TRBJ2-7
v_gene: TRBV10-2

CDR3nt: TGTGCCAGCGCTAGGGCTAGTTCTTTGTACGAGCAGTACTTC
CDR3aa: CASARASSLYEQYF
d_gene: .
abundance: once
j_gene: TRBJ2-7
v_gene: TRBV13

CDR3nt: TGTGCCAGCAGCTTAGGTACGACCAGCGGGGGTGCCTACGAGCAGTACTTC
CDR3aa: CASSLGTTSGGAYEQYF
d_gene: TRBD2
abundance: .
j_gene: TRBJ2-7
v_gene: TRBV7-6

CDR3nt: TGTGCCAGCTCGGTTTTAGATGAGCAGTTCTTC
CDR3aa: CASSVLDEQFF
d_gene: .
abundance: once
j_gene: TRBJ2-1
v_gene: TRBV2

CDR3nt: TGTGCCAGCAGCTTATATCAGCAGCCCAATGAGCAGTTCTTC
CDR3aa: CASSLYQQPNEQFF
d_gene: .
abundance: .
j_gene: TRBJ2-1
v_gene: TRBV7-2

CDR3nt: TGTGCCAGCAGCGTAGGGAGTAGGTACAATGAGCAGTTCTTC
CDR3aa: CASSVGSRYNEQFF
d_gene: .
abundance: .
j_gene: TRBJ2-1
v_gene: TRBV9

CDR3nt: TGTGCCAGTGCGGGACTAGCGGGGGTTGATACGCAGTATTTT
CDR3aa: CASAGLAGVDTQYF
d_gene: TRBD2
abundance: .
j_gene: TRBJ2-3
v_gene: TRBV19

CDR3nt: TGTGCCAGAGACAGGGGGCTCTCCTTGAACTATGGCTACACCTTC
CDR3aa: CARDRGLSLNYGYTF
d_gene: TRBD1
abundance: .
j_gene: TRBJ1-2
v_gene: TRBV30

CDR3nt: TGTGCCAGCAGCCTCTCTGGGCCGGATACGCAGTATTTT
CDR3aa: CASSLSGPDTQYF
d_gene: .
abundance: .
j_gene: TRBJ2-3
v_gene: TRBV7-2

CDR3nt: TGTGCCAGCAGCTTCGACAGGAACTATGGCTACACCTTC
CDR3aa: CASSFDRNYGYTF
d_gene: .
abundance: .
j_gene: TRBJ1-2
v_gene: TRBV7-2

CDR3nt: TGTGCCAGCAGTCTACAGGGAACTGAAGCTTTCTTT
CDR3aa: CASSLQGTEAFF
d_gene: .
abundance: .
j_gene: TRBJ1-1
v_gene: TRBV6-5

CDR3nt: TGTGCCAGCAGTTTATTCCCTCCGGGACAGGGGAACACTGAAGCTTTCTTT
CDR3aa: CASSLFPPGQGNTEAFF
d_gene: TRBD1
abundance: .
j_gene: TRBJ1-1
v_gene: TRBV27

CDR3nt: TGTGCCAGCTCACCGACAGGGGAAGAGACCCAGTACTTC
CDR3aa: CASSPTGEETQYF
d_gene: TRBD1
abundance: .
j_gene: TRBJ2-5
v_gene: TRBV18

CDR3nt: TGTGCCAGCAGTTACTCCCGCGCTCAGCCCCAGCATTTT
CDR3aa: CASSYSRAQPQHF
d_gene: .
abundance: .
j_gene: TRBJ1-5
v_gene: TRBV6-5

CDR3nt: TGCGCCAGCAGCGAGTTGAAGGTGGGCACTGAAGCTTTCTTT
CDR3aa: CASSELKVGTEAFF
d_gene: .
abundance: .
j_gene: TRBJ1-1
v_gene: TRBV10-2

CDR3nt: TGTGCCAGCAAATTGGACAGGTCGGCTGGGGCCCAGTACTTC
CDR3aa: CASKLDRSAGAQYF
d_gene: TRBD1
abundance: .
j_gene: TRBJ2-5
v_gene: TRBV2

CDR3nt: TGTGCCAGCAGTAAATCGGGGGGCCCCGCCGCTGGAAACACCATATATTTT
CDR3aa: CASSKSGGPAAGNTIYF
d_gene: .
abundance: .
j_gene: TRBJ1-3
v_gene: TRBV7-2

CDR3nt: TGCGCCAGCAGGGAAGGCAGGGTTAATGAAAAACTGTTTTTT
CDR3aa: CASREGRVNEKLFF
d_gene: .
abundance: .
j_gene: TRBJ1-4
v_gene: TRBV5-1

CDR3nt: TGCGCCAGCAGTCACAGGGGGTGTGAAAGCGAGGGGAGGGCCCCGTACAATGAGCAGTTCTTC
CDR3aa: CASSHRGCESEGRAPYNEQFF
d_gene: .
abundance: .
j_gene: TRBJ2-1
v_gene: TRBV23-1

CDR3nt: TGCGCCAGCAGCTTGGTTGGGGGGGCGACTAATGAAAAACTGTTTTTT
CDR3aa: CASSLVGGATNEKLFF
d_gene: .
abundance: .
j_gene: TRBJ1-4
v_gene: TRBV5-1

CDR3nt: TGTGCCAGCTCACCCTCAGGGGCAGATACGCAGTATTTT
CDR3aa: CASSPSGADTQYF
d_gene: .
abundance: .
j_gene: TRBJ2-3
v_gene: TRBV18

CDR3nt: TGTGCCAGCAGCACTGTGGGACGCAGGACCTACGAGCAGTACTTC
CDR3aa: CASSTVGRRTYEQYF
d_gene: .
abundance: .
j_gene: TRBJ2-7
v_gene: TRBV11-2